This TCR beta chain emerged from a study of beta chain features in type 1 diabetes. Across the whole study: Healthy donors, compared against patients, showed similar age, gender and cell yields. Examination covered some 110,000,000 sorted cells spanning all samples.

This clone was recorded at least ten times. Its antigen remains unidentified. There are 16 residues in the CDR3. V trimming: 2 bases; J trimming: 9 bases; junction bases outside the gene matches: 12. Germline CDR1 is SEHNR and CDR2 is FQNEAQ (reference sequence). The whole isolated RNA underwent reverse transcription, so sequencing captured expressed TCRB transcripts. Clones were read by immunoSEQ multiplex PCR, and TCRdb kept only the in-frame ones, dropping some. The sample shows roughly 290,000 clones, 7.5% to 9.5% of them seen only once. Study-level results: Fewer insertions but more deletions were seen at VDJ junctions in type 1 diabetes patients.

This clonotype was obtained from a woman aged 18-29 years in good health. Sequencing input: central memory CD4+ T cells from blood. The V gene is TRBV7-9, the J gene TRBJ2-2; 7 nucleotides agree with TRBD2. CDR3 bases: TGTGCCAGCAGCTTACAGGGTTCTAGCGGTGCTCGGGAGCTGTTTTTT. This codes for CASSLQGSSGARELFF.